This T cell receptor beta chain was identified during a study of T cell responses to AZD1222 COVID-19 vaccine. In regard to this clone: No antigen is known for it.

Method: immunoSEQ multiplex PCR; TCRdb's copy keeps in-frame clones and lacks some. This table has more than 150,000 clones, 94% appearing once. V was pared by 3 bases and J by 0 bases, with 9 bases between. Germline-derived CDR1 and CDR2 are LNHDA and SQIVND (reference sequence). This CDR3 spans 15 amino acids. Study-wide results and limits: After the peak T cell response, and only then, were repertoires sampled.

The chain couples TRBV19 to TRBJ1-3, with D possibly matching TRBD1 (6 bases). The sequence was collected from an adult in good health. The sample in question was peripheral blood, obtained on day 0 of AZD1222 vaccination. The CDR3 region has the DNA TGTGCCAGTAGTATTACGGGGGCCTCTGGAAACACCATATATTTT. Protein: CASSITGASGNTIYF.